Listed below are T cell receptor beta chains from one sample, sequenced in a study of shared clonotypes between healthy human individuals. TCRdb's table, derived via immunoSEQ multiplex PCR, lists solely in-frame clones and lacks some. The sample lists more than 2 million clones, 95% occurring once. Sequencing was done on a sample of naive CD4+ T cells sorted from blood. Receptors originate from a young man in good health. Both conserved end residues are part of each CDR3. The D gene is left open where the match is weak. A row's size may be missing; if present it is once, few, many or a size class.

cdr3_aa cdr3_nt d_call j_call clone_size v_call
CASSLSPGLAGSTDTQYF TGTGCCAGCAGCTTAAGCCCGGGACTAGCGGGGAGCACAGATACGCAGTATTTT TRBD2 TRBJ2-3 NA TRBV7-3
CASKKTGGNDYEQYF TGTGCCAGCAAGAAAACAGGGGGCAATGACTACGAGCAGTACTTC TRBD1 TRBJ2-7 once TRBV13
CASSPLEVSYNSPLHF TGCGCCAGCAGCCCCCTAGAAGTCTCCTATAATTCACCCCTCCACTTT NA TRBJ1-6 NA TRBV5-1
CASSLSKVNYGYTF TGTGCCAGCAGTTTAAGTAAGGTGAACTATGGCTACACCTTC NA TRBJ1-2 once TRBV27
CASSLEGRGIQETQYF TGCGCCAGCAGCTTGGAGGGCAGGGGAATCCAAGAGACCCAGTACTTC NA TRBJ2-5 NA TRBV5-1
CASSVQGQINTGELFF TGTGCCAGCAGCGTGCAAGGACAGATTAACACCGGGGAGCTGTTTTTT NA TRBJ2-2 once TRBV9
CASSLGGVGEQFF TGCGCCAGCAGCTTGGGAGGGGTAGGGGAGCAGTTCTTC NA TRBJ2-1 NA TRBV5-1
CASSLGRGVNTEAFF TGTGCCAGCAGCTTGGGTCGAGGGGTGAACACTGAAGCTTTCTTT NA TRBJ1-1 NA TRBV5-6
CASSFVHTEAFF TGTGCCAGCAGCTTCGTCCACACTGAAGCTTTCTTT NA TRBJ1-1 NA TRBV5-5
CASSEPTPLNTEAFF TGTGCCAGCAGTGAGCCTACTCCTTTGAACACTGAAGCTTTCTTT NA TRBJ1-1 NA TRBV6-1
CASSPMESSYNSPLHF TGTGCCAGCTCACCCATGGAAAGCTCCTATAATTCACCCCTCCACTTT NA TRBJ1-6 once TRBV18
CASSLIYNEQFF TGTGCCAGCAGCTTAATTTACAATGAGCAGTTCTTC NA TRBJ2-1 NA TRBV11-3